These T cell receptor beta chains were read from a single sample in a study of human T cells and chemical hapten exposure. TCRdb reprocessed the RACE reads via MiXCR and lists one record per CDR3 protein. Of just under 60,000 distinct CDR3 sequences listed, 9.5% to 15% are singletons. The sequencing here drew on whole blood, taken in connection with sensitization to the hapten diphenylcyclopropenone (DPC). These receptors all come from a man younger than 40 with alopecia areata. Some clones in this sample may be carry-over from other donors' samples. CDR3s include the opening cysteine and the closing phenylalanine or tryptophan. The D gene is left open where the match is weak. Clone size is stated in some rows and not others, as once, few, many or a class when expanded.

V: TRBV7-9
length: 14
D: TRBD1
size: .
J: TRBJ2-7
DNA: TGTGCCAGCAGCCCCCGGACAGGCAACTATTCGCAGTACTTC
CDR3: CASSPRTGNYSQYF

V: TRBV6-5
length: 14
D: TRBD1
size: many
J: TRBJ2-7
DNA: TGTGCCAGCAGTAGGACAGGGGGCTCCTACGAGCAGTACTTC
CDR3: CASSRTGGSYEQYF

V: TRBV10-2
length: 17
D: .
size: many
J: TRBJ2-1
DNA: TGCGCCAGCAGTGAGTCGGGGGCAGCCGCCCCCTACAATGAGCAGTTCTTC
CDR3: CASSESGAAAPYNEQFF

V: TRBV6-4
length: 16
D: .
size: few
J: TRBJ1-2
DNA: TGTGCCAGCAGTGAGAGGGCAGGGTCGGGCCGCTATGGCTACACCTTC
CDR3: CASSERAGSGRYGYTF

V: TRBV4-3
length: 15
D: .
size: .
J: TRBJ1-4
DNA: TGCGCCAGCAGCCAAGGGCCAACTAGACTTGAAAAACTGTTTTTT
CDR3: CASSQGPTRLEKLFF

V: TRBV20-1
length: 16
D: .
size: few
J: TRBJ1-6
DNA: TGCAGTGTGCAGGGACTGGGGGTCTCCTATAATTCACCCCTCCACTTT
CDR3: CSVQGLGVSYNSPLHF

V: TRBV28
length: 12
D: .
size: few
J: TRBJ2-7
DNA: TGTGCCAGCAGTTTCCTAGGGGGAGAGCAGTACTTC
CDR3: CASSFLGGEQYF

V: TRBV6-5
length: 14
D: .
size: few
J: TRBJ2-7
DNA: TGTGCCAGCAGTTACCGGGAACGGGGCTACGAGCAGTACTTC
CDR3: CASSYRERGYEQYF

V: TRBV7-8
length: 16
D: .
size: many
J: TRBJ1-2
DNA: TGTGCCAGCAGCGGCTGGGACGGACGGTTAAACTATGGCTACACCTTC
CDR3: CASSGWDGRLNYGYTF

V: TRBV20-1
length: 12
D: TRBD1
size: few
J: TRBJ2-7
DNA: TGCAGTGCTGGGGACAGGGCCCCCGAGCAGTACTTC
CDR3: CSAGDRAPEQYF

V: TRBV10-3
length: 14
D: .
size: many
J: TRBJ2-3
DNA: TGTGCCATCAGTGAGTCGCTTTCCACAGATACGCAGTATTTT
CDR3: CAISESLSTDTQYF

V: TRBV14
length: 17
D: .
size: few
J: TRBJ2-1
DNA: TGTGCCAGCAGCCGTCGACAGGTCCCAAGCTCCTACAATGAGCAGTTCTTC
CDR3: CASSRRQVPSSYNEQFF

V: TRBV7-7
length: 17
D: TRBD1
size: .
J: TRBJ2-3
DNA: TGTGCTAGCAGCTTAGGAGCAGGGGGCCTTTCCACAGATACGCAGTATTTT
CDR3: CASSLGAGGLSTDTQYF

V: TRBV6-1
length: 15
D: .
size: .
J: TRBJ1-5
DNA: TGTGCCAGCAGTGCGTGGGACGAGTGGAATCAGCCCCAGCATTTT
CDR3: CASSAWDEWNQPQHF

V: TRBV19
length: 19
D: TRBD1
size: many
J: TRBJ2-1
DNA: TGTGCCAGTAGTACCGGGACAGGGGGATTCTGGGGCCCCTACAATGAGCAGTTCTTC
CDR3: CASSTGTGGFWGPYNEQFF

V: TRBV3-1
length: 11
D: .
size: .
J: TRBJ2-3
DNA: TGTGCCAGCAGCCGGGGTGATACGCAGTATTTT
CDR3: CASSRGDTQYF

V: TRBV6-1
length: 15
D: .
size: many
J: TRBJ1-1
DNA: TGTGCCAGCAGTGAAGGGGGGGGTGGAAACACTGAAGCTTTCTTT
CDR3: CASSEGGGGNTEAFF

V: TRBV12-3/TRBV12-4
length: 14
D: .
size: many
J: TRBJ1-1
DNA: TGTGCCAGCAGTTTATTGGTAGGGGCCACTGAAGCTTTCTTT
CDR3: CASSLLVGATEAFF

V: TRBV20-1
length: 17
D: .
size: .
J: TRBJ1-2
DNA: TGCAGTGCTAGTCCAGCGGACTGGCCGGACTCGTTCTATGGCTACACCTTC
CDR3: CSASPADWPDSFYGYTF

V: TRBV27
length: 16
D: TRBD2
size: .
J: TRBJ2-1
DNA: TGTGCCAGCAGTACCTATAGCGGGAGCTCCTACAATGAGCAGTTCTTC
CDR3: CASSTYSGSSYNEQFF

V: TRBV4-3
length: 14
D: .
size: .
J: TRBJ2-7
DNA: TGCGCCAGCAGCCAGAGACAGGAGTCCTACGAGCAGTACTTC
CDR3: CASSQRQESYEQYF

V: TRBV27
length: 17
D: .
size: few
J: TRBJ1-6
DNA: TGTGCCAGCAGTTTATCGCCCAGGGGAATAACTAATTCACCCCTCCACTTT
CDR3: CASSLSPRGITNSPLHF

V: TRBV20-1
length: 14
D: TRBD1
size: many
J: TRBJ1-6
DNA: TGCAGTGCTAGCCCGGGACAGCAGAATTCACCCCTCCACTTT
CDR3: CSASPGQQNSPLHF

V: TRBV6-6
length: 14
D: .
size: .
J: TRBJ1-2
DNA: TGTGCCAGCAGTTACTCATCCGAGGACTATGGCTACACCTTC
CDR3: CASSYSSEDYGYTF

V: TRBV7-6
length: 16
D: .
size: many
J: TRBJ2-3
DNA: TGTGCCAGCAGCTTAGCTGAGGGATCTAGCACAGATACGCAGTATTTT
CDR3: CASSLAEGSSTDTQYF

V: TRBV29-1
length: 12
D: .
size: many
J: TRBJ2-5
DNA: TGCAGCGTCAGGACTGGTGAAGAGACCCAGTACTTC
CDR3: CSVRTGEETQYF

V: TRBV20-1
length: 14
D: .
size: .
J: TRBJ1-2
DNA: TGCAGTGCTAGAGCCCCGGGGCAGCACTATGGCTACACCTTC
CDR3: CSARAPGQHYGYTF

V: TRBV12-3/TRBV12-4
length: 13
D: .
size: .
J: TRBJ2-7
DNA: TGTGCCAGCAGTTTTTCAGGGGTCTACGAGCAGTACTTC
CDR3: CASSFSGVYEQYF